Included here is one TCR beta chain sequence, with context. Its antigen has not been determined. No qualities accompany the bases; no much larger clone lies one base away. Healthy HIV-negative adults with no recently reported acute infections or vaccinations were included as donors. Every donor was a Caucasian adult living in Nashville, Tennessee, USA. In the unsorted samples, 87 million or so PBMCs were counted, and genomic DNA was extracted using the QIAamp DNA Blood Mini kit. Blood was collected by leukapheresis, and PBMCs were isolated by Ficoll-Histopaque density gradient centrifugation and then cryopreserved in liquid nitrogen vapor phase. There are 12 amino acids in the CDR3, from cysteine to phenylalanine inclusive. Just the 36-base CDR3 DNA is kept, in frame starting at base 1. Germline trimming amounts to 10 bases on V and 1 base on J, with 4 as the count of junction bases outside the gene matches. CDR1 and CDR2 are drawn from the germline V gene: MNHNS, SASEGT.

The data were obtained in a study of shared clonotypes between healthy human individuals (dated by TCRdb to 2018 to 2021). Study-level background: The cohort comprised two women and a few men aged 18 to 49 years. The study deeply sequenced blood TCR repertoires of five healthy adults to estimate repertoire size and the extent of clonotype sharing between individuals. Per donor, leukapheresis produced somewhere between about 0.85 and 8.9 billion PBMCs. Libraries were prepared and TCR repertoires were sequenced by different laboratories using diverse techniques, in order to increase sequencing depth and limit assay-specific biases.

TCR CDR3 regions were amplified from genomic DNA by multiplex PCR using the deep immunoSEQ assay. Genomic DNA extracted from each cell subset was distributed evenly over all wells of several immunoSEQ 96-well plates, and each plate served as one replicate. Each replicate PCR for unsorted PBMC received about 0.3 ug genomic DNA, equal to about 30,000 T cell genomes. Ten immunoSEQ deep assay plates were used to sequence unsorted PBMC genomic DNA. Purified libraries were measured with a Qubit 3.0 fluorometer, size-checked on a Bioanalyzer 2100, and measured again with the KAPA Library Quantification kit. A separate single-read 150-cycle Illumina NextSeq 550 flow cell was used to sequence each immunoSEQ 96-well plate. Processing in the source paper ran as follows. Because the immunoSEQ output included only junctional sequences and no quality scores, the filtering could not be the same as the filtering used for full-length reads. Sequences were annotated with PyIR, a Python wrapper for IgBLAST v1.9, using IMGT germline references to assign V/J genes and CDR3. Any read was removed if the V/J assignment was weak (E-value above 1e-6), the CDR3 was missing, or the read contained stop codons, out-of-frame junctions, or ambiguous translated residues. V3J clonotypes were defined by identical inferred V gene, J gene, and CDR3 amino acid sequence. Percentage overlap between repertoires was calculated by dividing the number of shared unique clonotypes by the size of the smaller repertoire. Richness of each repertoire was evaluated using RTK rarefaction, the Chao1 estimator, and Recon v2.1 estimates of unobserved clonotypes. In its TCRdb copy, this immuneACCESS table keeps in-frame sequences only and misses some clones. Where compared with another copy, unresolved V genes explain less than half of these, and the others have no known cause. Clone size and the V and J calls come from that table; the DNA yielded D and trimming. This sample holds about 470,000 clones; roughly 77% were observed only once. The ten most abundant clones make up approximately 13% of the sample.

The investigation overall reported the following: Because the study included only a small number of donors, the genetic and exposure-history diversity represented was limited. Only blood was sampled, and tissue TCR repertoires likely differ from those in blood. Based on pairwise subsampling, the degree of clonotype sharing among donors was expected to be affected by sequencing depth.

The chain employs TRBV6-1 and TRBJ2-7, with 7 bases aligning to TRBD1. Sequenced material: PBMCs. The sequence was obtained from a woman aged 40 to 50 in good health. Some clones in this sample may be carry-over from other donors' samples. The DNA sequence is given as TGTGCCACCCAGGGGGTTTCCTACGAGCAGTACTTC. The resulting protein is CATQGVSYEQYF.